These T cell receptor beta chains were read from a single sample in a study of identical twins. TCRdb itself ran the 5' RACE reads through MiXCR, one entry per CDR3 protein. The sample records 450,000 to 600,000 distinct CDR3 sequences, about 20% being singletons. A further study also used this sample, focusing on yellow fever vaccine responses in identical twins.

Sequencing input: CD4+ T cells sorted from blood. These TCRs come from a woman between 18 and 30 years old in good health. Both conserved end residues are part of each CDR3. The order of the fields is CDR3 protein, CDR3 DNA, D gene, J gene, V gene, clone size. The D gene is left open where the match is weak. A row's size may be missing; if present it is once, few, many or a size class.

CDR3aa: CASSWTSGSGGELFF
CDR3nt: TGTGCCAGCAGTTGGACTAGCGGGAGTGGAGGGGAGCTGTTTTTT
d_gene: TRBD2
j_gene: TRBJ2-2
v_gene: TRBV12-3/TRBV12-4
abundance: NA

CDR3aa: CASSLGGSIYEQYF
CDR3nt: TGTGCCAGCAGCTTAGGTGGGAGTATCTACGAGCAGTACTTC
d_gene: NA
j_gene: TRBJ2-7
v_gene: TRBV7-2
abundance: few

CDR3aa: CSARSPRVEEAFF
CDR3nt: TGCAGTGCTAGAAGTCCTAGGGTAGAGGAAGCTTTCTTT
d_gene: NA
j_gene: TRBJ1-1
v_gene: TRBV20-1
abundance: few

CDR3aa: CSARISNRVGYTF
CDR3nt: TGCAGTGCTAGGATCTCCAACAGGGTCGGCTACACCTTC
d_gene: NA
j_gene: TRBJ1-2
v_gene: TRBV20-1
abundance: NA

CDR3aa: CASSQDAGWDYGYTF
CDR3nt: TGTGCCAGCAGCCAAGATGCGGGTTGGGACTATGGCTACACCTTC
d_gene: NA
j_gene: TRBJ1-2
v_gene: TRBV4-2
abundance: NA

CDR3aa: CASCYDQVGANVLTF
CDR3nt: TGTGCCAGCTGCTACGACCAAGTAGGGGCCAACGTCCTGACTTTC
d_gene: NA
j_gene: TRBJ2-6
v_gene: TRBV28
abundance: NA

CDR3aa: CASSQESGTGVSPLHF
CDR3nt: TGCGCCAGCAGCCAAGAGTCAGGGACAGGGGTTTCACCCCTCCACTTT
d_gene: TRBD1
j_gene: TRBJ1-6
v_gene: TRBV4-1
abundance: few

CDR3aa: CASSQKTGTEAFF
CDR3nt: TGCGCCAGCAGCCAGAAGACAGGGACTGAAGCTTTCTTT
d_gene: TRBD1
j_gene: TRBJ1-1
v_gene: TRBV5-1
abundance: NA

CDR3aa: CASSLGVWVGEAFF
CDR3nt: TGTGCCAGCAGCTTAGGGGTCTGGGTAGGTGAAGCTTTCTTT
d_gene: NA
j_gene: TRBJ1-1
v_gene: TRBV7-6
abundance: NA

CDR3aa: CSAKDNQVTYEQYF
CDR3nt: TGCAGTGCCAAAGATAACCAGGTAACCTACGAGCAGTACTTC
d_gene: NA
j_gene: TRBJ2-7
v_gene: TRBV20-1
abundance: few

CDR3aa: CASSDAWGDEQFF
CDR3nt: TGTGCCAGCAGTGACGCCTGGGGGGATGAGCAGTTCTTC
d_gene: NA
j_gene: TRBJ2-1
v_gene: TRBV6-1
abundance: few

CDR3aa: CSAATSGREQVTDTQYF
CDR3nt: TGCAGTGCGGCGACTAGCGGGAGAGAGCAGGTCACAGATACGCAGTATTTT
d_gene: TRBD2
j_gene: TRBJ2-3
v_gene: TRBV20-1
abundance: NA

CDR3aa: CASSETAARTYEQYF
CDR3nt: TGCGCCAGCAGTGAGACGGCAGCTAGGACCTACGAGCAGTACTTC
d_gene: NA
j_gene: TRBJ2-7
v_gene: TRBV10-2
abundance: NA

CDR3aa: CAISRQGGSEAFF
CDR3nt: TGTGCCATCAGCAGACAGGGCGGTAGTGAAGCTTTCTTT
d_gene: TRBD1
j_gene: TRBJ1-1
v_gene: TRBV10-3
abundance: few

CDR3aa: CASSSVLRHEQYF
CDR3nt: TGTGCCAGCAGTTCGGTACTAAGGCACGAGCAGTACTTC
d_gene: NA
j_gene: TRBJ2-7
v_gene: TRBV28
abundance: NA

CDR3aa: CASSKQAGWATDTQYF
CDR3nt: TGTGCCAGCAGCAAACAAGCGGGATGGGCCACAGATACGCAGTATTTT
d_gene: TRBD2
j_gene: TRBJ2-3
v_gene: TRBV7-9
abundance: few

CDR3aa: CASSLSPGPNIQYF
CDR3nt: TGTGCCAGCAGCTTAAGTCCAGGACCAAACATTCAGTACTTC
d_gene: NA
j_gene: TRBJ2-4
v_gene: TRBV7-3
abundance: few

CDR3aa: CASSLSNWGSSYNEQFF
CDR3nt: TGTGCCAGCAGTTTATCGAACTGGGGCAGCTCCTACAATGAGCAGTTCTTC
d_gene: NA
j_gene: TRBJ2-1
v_gene: TRBV27
abundance: once

CDR3aa: CSARAGLAQGLNEQFF
CDR3nt: TGCAGTGCTCGAGCAGGACTAGCTCAGGGGTTGAATGAGCAGTTCTTC
d_gene: TRBD2
j_gene: TRBJ2-1
v_gene: TRBV20-1
abundance: NA

CDR3aa: CASSLGQVWTGGQETQYF
CDR3nt: TGTGCCAGCAGCTTAGGGCAGGTCTGGACAGGGGGCCAAGAGACCCAGTACTTC
d_gene: TRBD1
j_gene: TRBJ2-5
v_gene: TRBV7-2
abundance: few

CDR3aa: CASSARTGRNTEAFF
CDR3nt: TGTGCCAGCAGTGCGCGGACAGGACGGAACACTGAAGCTTTCTTT
d_gene: TRBD1
j_gene: TRBJ1-1
v_gene: TRBV12-3/TRBV12-4
abundance: NA

CDR3aa: CASSSTSGGKETQYF
CDR3nt: TGTGCCAGCAGTTCGACTAGCGGGGGGAAGGAGACCCAGTACTTC
d_gene: TRBD2
j_gene: TRBJ2-5
v_gene: TRBV27
abundance: few

CDR3aa: CASSQVDSRSYEQYF
CDR3nt: TGCGCCAGCAGCCAAGTAGACTCTCGTTCCTACGAGCAGTACTTC
d_gene: NA
j_gene: TRBJ2-7
v_gene: TRBV4-1
abundance: NA

CDR3aa: CASSGLAEVLNEQFF
CDR3nt: TGTGCCAGCAGCGGTCTAGCGGAGGTGCTCAATGAGCAGTTCTTC
d_gene: TRBD2
j_gene: TRBJ2-1
v_gene: TRBV27
abundance: NA

CDR3aa: CASRAGLAGGQYF
CDR3nt: TGTGCCAGCAGAGCGGGACTAGCGGGAGGGCAGTACTTC
d_gene: TRBD2
j_gene: TRBJ2-7
v_gene: TRBV2
abundance: few

CDR3aa: CATSIGTGGYYEQYF
CDR3nt: TGTGCCACCAGCATAGGGACAGGGGGCTACTACGAGCAGTACTTC
d_gene: TRBD1
j_gene: TRBJ2-7
v_gene: TRBV15
abundance: NA

CDR3aa: CASSHGQGARNEQFF
CDR3nt: TGTGCCAGCAGCCACGGACAGGGCGCGCGGAATGAGCAGTTCTTC
d_gene: TRBD1
j_gene: TRBJ2-1
v_gene: TRBV3-1
abundance: few

CDR3aa: CATGPSGTDTQYF
CDR3nt: TGTGCCACCGGTCCGTCGGGCACAGATACGCAGTATTTT
d_gene: NA
j_gene: TRBJ2-3
v_gene: TRBV24-1
abundance: NA

CDR3aa: CSARDIGGANYGYTF
CDR3nt: TGCAGTGCTAGAGATATCGGGGGAGCTAACTATGGCTACACCTTC
d_gene: NA
j_gene: TRBJ1-2
v_gene: TRBV20-1
abundance: few

CDR3aa: CASRTTKGYNEQFF
CDR3nt: TGTGCCAGCAGGACTACAAAAGGCTACAATGAGCAGTTCTTC
d_gene: NA
j_gene: TRBJ2-1
v_gene: TRBV27
abundance: few

CDR3aa: CASSSGQGRNGYTF
CDR3nt: TGCGCCAGCAGCTCAGGACAGGGGCGCAATGGCTACACCTTC
d_gene: TRBD1
j_gene: TRBJ1-2
v_gene: TRBV5-1
abundance: NA

CDR3aa: CASSYAGTHEQYF
CDR3nt: TGTGCCAGCAGTTACGCAGGGACCCACGAGCAGTACTTC
d_gene: NA
j_gene: TRBJ2-7
v_gene: TRBV6-5
abundance: NA

CDR3aa: CASAGGSGTDTDTQYF
CDR3nt: TGTGCCAGCGCCGGGGGAAGCGGGACGGACACAGATACGCAGTATTTT
d_gene: TRBD2
j_gene: TRBJ2-3
v_gene: TRBV4-2
abundance: NA

CDR3aa: CSALTLLAGVYGETQYF
CDR3nt: TGCAGTGCTCTCACCCTACTAGCGGGAGTATATGGTGAGACCCAGTACTTC
d_gene: TRBD2
j_gene: TRBJ2-5
v_gene: TRBV20-1
abundance: NA

CDR3aa: CSARGVSPSGNTIYF
CDR3nt: TGCAGTGCTAGAGGGGTCAGTCCCTCTGGAAACACCATATATTTT
d_gene: NA
j_gene: TRBJ1-3
v_gene: TRBV20-1
abundance: few

CDR3aa: CSVAGTGILATNEKLFF
CDR3nt: TGCAGCGTTGCCGGGACAGGGATTTTAGCAACTAATGAAAAACTGTTTTTT
d_gene: TRBD1
j_gene: TRBJ1-4
v_gene: TRBV29-1
abundance: many

CDR3aa: CASSSKRVSGELFF
CDR3nt: TGTGCCAGCAGTTCCAAGCGCGTCTCCGGGGAGCTGTTTTTT
d_gene: NA
j_gene: TRBJ2-2
v_gene: TRBV12-3/TRBV12-4
abundance: NA

CDR3aa: CASSLNRLANTGELFF
CDR3nt: TGTGCCAGCAGCTTAAATCGCCTAGCGAACACCGGGGAGCTGTTTTTT
d_gene: NA
j_gene: TRBJ2-2
v_gene: TRBV11-2
abundance: few

CDR3aa: CASSPQSGKPGPDTQYF
CDR3nt: TGTGCCAGCAGCCCGCAATCCGGCAAACCTGGGCCAGATACGCAGTATTTT
d_gene: NA
j_gene: TRBJ2-3
v_gene: TRBV7-3
abundance: few

CDR3aa: CASNNPHRGVAGAPSGANVLTF
CDR3nt: TGTGCCAGCAACAACCCCCATAGGGGGGTAGCGGGGGCCCCCTCTGGGGCCAACGTCCTGACTTTC
d_gene: NA
j_gene: TRBJ2-6
v_gene: TRBV5-2
abundance: few

CDR3aa: CASRETGGGNQPQHF
CDR3nt: TGTGCCAGCAGGGAGACAGGGGGCGGCAATCAGCCCCAGCATTTT
d_gene: TRBD1
j_gene: TRBJ1-5
v_gene: TRBV2
abundance: few

CDR3aa: CASSLAGRHLNTEAFF
CDR3nt: TGTGCCAGCAGCTTAGCGGGTCGGCACTTGAACACTGAAGCTTTCTTT
d_gene: NA
j_gene: TRBJ1-1
v_gene: TRBV7-9
abundance: NA

CDR3aa: CASSISGSWGNEQFF
CDR3nt: TGTGCCAGCAGTATTAGCGGGAGTTGGGGCAATGAGCAGTTCTTC
d_gene: TRBD2
j_gene: TRBJ2-1
v_gene: TRBV12-3/TRBV12-4
abundance: NA

CDR3aa: CASSLFQDTQYF
CDR3nt: TGTGCCAGCAGCTTATTTCAAGATACGCAGTATTTT
d_gene: NA
j_gene: TRBJ2-3
v_gene: TRBV7-3
abundance: few

CDR3aa: CSARAVGGDSNQPQHF
CDR3nt: TGCAGTGCTAGAGCGGTTGGCGGGGATAGCAATCAGCCCCAGCATTTT
d_gene: NA
j_gene: TRBJ1-5
v_gene: TRBV20-1
abundance: NA

CDR3aa: CASTTTGGGEQFF
CDR3nt: TGTGCCAGCACCACAACAGGGGGAGGTGAGCAGTTCTTC
d_gene: TRBD1
j_gene: TRBJ2-1
v_gene: TRBV6-6
abundance: few

CDR3aa: CASNRASSGNTIYF
CDR3nt: TGTGCCAGTAATAGGGCCAGCTCTGGAAACACCATATATTTT
d_gene: NA
j_gene: TRBJ1-3
v_gene: TRBV19
abundance: few

CDR3aa: CASIPGGGTGELFF
CDR3nt: TGTGCCAGCATCCCAGGCGGGGGCACCGGGGAGCTGTTTTTT
d_gene: TRBD2
j_gene: TRBJ2-2
v_gene: TRBV28
abundance: NA

CDR3aa: CSAGTGGKFVQYF
CDR3nt: TGCAGTGCCGGGACAGGGGGAAAATTCGTTCAGTACTTC
d_gene: TRBD1
j_gene: TRBJ2-4
v_gene: TRBV20-1
abundance: few